This is a list of T cell receptor beta chains from one sample in a study of blood T cell repertoires in COVID-19. Method: immunoSEQ multiplex PCR; TCRdb's copy keeps in-frame clones and lacks some. The table shows 65,000 to 90,000 clones, with roughly 88% occurring only once. Sequencing input: peripheral blood. The receptors were gathered from a human donor in a cohort sampled during active COVID-19. The CDR3 runs from the conserved cysteine through the conserved F or W. D genes are given only for firm matches. A clone size is listed for some rows: how often the clone was seen (once, few, many), or a class if it is expanded.

clone_size | j_call | d_call | cdr3_length | v_call | cdr3_nt | cdr3_aa
- | TRBJ2-5 | TRBD2 | 19 | TRBV6-2/TRBV6-3 | TGTGCCAGCAGTCCGCGGACTAGCGGGGGAGGGACCTTCCAAGAGACCCAGTACTTC | CASSPRTSGGGTFQETQYF
- | TRBJ1-2 | - | 13 | TRBV27 | TGTGCCAGCAGTTTAGATGGGCCATATGGCTACACCTTC | CASSLDGPYGYTF
- | TRBJ2-2 | TRBD2 | 14 | TRBV5-4 | TGTGCCAGCAGCCCGGGGGGGTCCTCCGGGGAGCTGTTTTTT | CASSPGGSSGELFF
few | TRBJ2-5 | - | 14 | TRBV7-2 | TGTGCCAGCAGCCAAGGGACAATTGGGGAGACCCAGTACTTC | CASSQGTIGETQYF
- | TRBJ1-2 | - | 15 | TRBV18 | TGTGCCAGCTCACCTGAGGAAGGATCTAACTATGGCTACACCTTC | CASSPEEGSNYGYTF
- | TRBJ2-7 | - | 14 | TRBV25-1 | TGTGCCAGCAGTCGGTTTGGTAGTAACTACGAGCAGTACTTC | CASSRFGSNYEQYF
- | TRBJ1-1 | TRBD1 | 14 | TRBV15 | TGTGCCACCAGCAGAGGGGGACAGGTGACTGAAGCTTTCTTT | CATSRGGQVTEAFF
- | TRBJ1-3 | TRBD1 | 17 | TRBV4-3 | TGCGCCAGCAGCCAGCGCTTCGAGGACAGGACAGGAAACACCATATATTTT | CASSQRFEDRTGNTIYF
- | TRBJ2-2 | - | 15 | TRBV9 | TGTGCCAGCAGCCCCCCCATAGAGAACACCGGGGAGCTGTTTTTT | CASSPPIENTGELFF
- | TRBJ2-1 | TRBD2 | 17 | TRBV4-1 | TGCGCCAGCAGCCAAGCCCCGACTAGCGGGTTGGGAGATGAGCAGTTCTTC | CASSQAPTSGLGDEQFF
- | TRBJ2-7 | TRBD1 | 15 | TRBV7-8 | TGTGCCAGCAGCGCTCGACAGGGGGCGGACTACGAGCAGTACTTC | CASSARQGADYEQYF
- | TRBJ2-3 | - | 13 | TRBV11-3 | TGTGCCAGCAGCTTAGTGTTGGAGGATACGCAGTATTTT | CASSLVLEDTQYF
- | TRBJ2-7 | TRBD1 | 13 | TRBV5-1 | TGCGCCAGCAGCGAAGGGGGCGTCTACGAGCAGTACTTC | CASSEGGVYEQYF
- | TRBJ2-7 | TRBD2 | 15 | TRBV5-6 | TGTGCCAGCAGCTCGGGACTAGGGGGGATTTACGAGCAGTACTTC | CASSSGLGGIYEQYF
- | TRBJ2-3 | - | 14 | TRBV3-1/TRBV3-2 | TGTGCCAGCAGCCAAGGCGGTAGCACAGATACGCAGTATTTT | CASSQGGSTDTQYF
- | TRBJ2-6 | - | 15 | TRBV9 | TGTGCCAGCAGCGGCCACAGGGTTGGGGCCAACGTCCTGACTTTC | CASSGHRVGANVLTF
- | TRBJ2-5 | TRBD2 | 15 | TRBV19 | TGTGCCAGTAGTCCTTCGGGGGGACGGGTGGAGACCCAGTACTTC | CASSPSGGRVETQYF
- | TRBJ2-3 | - | 14 | TRBV27 | TGTGCCAGCAGTTTGAAGAGGTACGCAGATACGCAGTATTTT | CASSLKRYADTQYF
- | TRBJ2-3 | TRBD2 | 13 | TRBV30 | TGTGCCTGGGGGACTAGCATAACAGATACGCAGTATTTT | CAWGTSITDTQYF
- | TRBJ1-1 | - | 14 | TRBV7-8 | TGTGCCAGCAGCTTAGGGTACATGAACACTGAAGCTTTCTTT | CASSLGYMNTEAFF
- | TRBJ1-1 | TRBD1 | 17 | TRBV9 | TGTGCCAGCAGGCCCGACGCGCGACAGGGATCTACCACTGAAGCTTTCTTT | CASRPDARQGSTTEAFF
- | TRBJ1-2 | - | 11 | TRBV30 | TGTGCCTGGACGGGGGGTAGAGGCTACACCTTC | CAWTGGRGYTF
- | TRBJ2-1 | TRBD1 | 16 | TRBV6-6 | TGTGCCAGCAGTGGGTTACAGGGGGTCTCCTACAATGAGCAGTTCTTC | CASSGLQGVSYNEQFF
- | TRBJ2-7 | - | 13 | TRBV11-2 | TGTGCCAGCAGCCAGGGGGAGGAATACGAGCAGTACTTC | CASSQGEEYEQYF